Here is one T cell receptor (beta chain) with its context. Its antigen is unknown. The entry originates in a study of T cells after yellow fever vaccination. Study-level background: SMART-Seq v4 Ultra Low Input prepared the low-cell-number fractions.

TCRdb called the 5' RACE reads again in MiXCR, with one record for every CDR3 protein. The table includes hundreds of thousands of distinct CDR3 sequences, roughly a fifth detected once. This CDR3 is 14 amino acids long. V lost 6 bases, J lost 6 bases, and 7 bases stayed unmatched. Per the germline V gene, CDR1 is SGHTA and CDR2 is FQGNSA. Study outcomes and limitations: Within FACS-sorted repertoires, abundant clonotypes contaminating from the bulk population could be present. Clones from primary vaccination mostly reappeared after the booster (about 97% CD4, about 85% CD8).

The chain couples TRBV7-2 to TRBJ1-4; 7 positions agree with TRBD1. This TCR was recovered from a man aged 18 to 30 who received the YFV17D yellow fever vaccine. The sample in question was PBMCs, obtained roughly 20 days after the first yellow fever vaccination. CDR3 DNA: TGTGCCAGCAGGCAGACAGGGATGGATGAAAAACTGTTTTTT. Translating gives CASRQTGMDEKLFF.